The present TCR delta chain was sequenced within a study of human gamma delta and Vdelta1 T cells. TCRdb re-processed the PCR reads via CATT. Counted here are over 10,000 delta-chain clones, roughly 53% occurring once; the ten biggest clones make up over 1.2%. V lost 3 bases and J lost 0, with 17 bases in between. The CDR3 length is 17 residues. Germline V gene sequence: CDR1 TSWWSYY, CDR2 QGS. Notes on this clone: The antigen is undetermined.

The sample comprised Vdelta1 gamma-delta T cells from blood grown in culture (DOT cells). The V gene is TRDV1, the J gene TRDJ1; D might be TRDD3 (5 bases). The sequence was collected from a human donor in good health. Here the CDR3 DNA reads TGTGCTCTTGGGGATTATAGAGGGGGTCGTCACACCGATAAACTCATCTTT. Protein: CALGDYRGGRHTDKLIF.